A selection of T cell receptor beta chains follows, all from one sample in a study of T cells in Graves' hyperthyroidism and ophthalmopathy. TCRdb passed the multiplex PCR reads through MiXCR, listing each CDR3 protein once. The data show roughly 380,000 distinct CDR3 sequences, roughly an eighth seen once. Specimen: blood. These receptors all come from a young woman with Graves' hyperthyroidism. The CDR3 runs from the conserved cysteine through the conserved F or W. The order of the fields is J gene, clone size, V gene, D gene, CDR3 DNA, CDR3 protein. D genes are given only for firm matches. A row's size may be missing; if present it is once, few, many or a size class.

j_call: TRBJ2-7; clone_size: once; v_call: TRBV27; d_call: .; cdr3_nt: TGTGCCAGCAGTTTTGGACAGTTATACGAGCAGTACTTC; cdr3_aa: CASSFGQLYEQYF
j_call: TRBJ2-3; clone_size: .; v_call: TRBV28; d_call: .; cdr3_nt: TGTGCCAGCAGGGAGGTGGTAGTAGCGTCTTCGGATACGCAGTATTTT; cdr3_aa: CASREVVVASSDTQYF
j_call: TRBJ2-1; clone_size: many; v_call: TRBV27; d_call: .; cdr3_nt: TGTGCCAGCAGTTTATCGCCAGGGATAAGCTCCTACAATGAGCAGTTCTTC; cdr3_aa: CASSLSPGISSYNEQFF
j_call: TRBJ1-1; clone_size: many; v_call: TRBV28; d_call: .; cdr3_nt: TGTGCCAGCACCCTGACGGGGGGCCGAACTGAAGCTTTCTTT; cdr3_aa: CASTLTGGRTEAFF
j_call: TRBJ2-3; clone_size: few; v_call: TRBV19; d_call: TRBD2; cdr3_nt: TGTGCCAGTATCGGGACTACCACAGATACGCAGTATTTT; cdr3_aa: CASIGTTTDTQYF
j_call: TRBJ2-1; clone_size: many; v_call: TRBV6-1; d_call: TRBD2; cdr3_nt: TGTGCCAGCAGTTATCGAGCTAGCGGGGCTTTTGGGCAGTTCTTC; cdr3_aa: CASSYRASGAFGQFF
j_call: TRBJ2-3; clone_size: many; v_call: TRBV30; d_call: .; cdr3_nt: TGTGCCTGGAGTGTACTCAGGAGCACAGATACGCAGTATTTT; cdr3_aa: CAWSVLRSTDTQYF
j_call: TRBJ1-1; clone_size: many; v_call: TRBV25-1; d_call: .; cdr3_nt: TGTGCCAGCAGTGACCCAGGGGAGAACACTGAAGCTTTCTTT; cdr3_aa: CASSDPGENTEAFF
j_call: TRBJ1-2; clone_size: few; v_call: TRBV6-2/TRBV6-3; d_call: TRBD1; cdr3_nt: TGTGCCATCCGGGACAGGGACTATGGCTACACCTTC; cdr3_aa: CAIRDRDYGYTF
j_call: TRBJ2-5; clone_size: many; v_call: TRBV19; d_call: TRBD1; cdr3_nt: TGTGCCAGTAGTATAATCCACAGGGGGCAAGAGACCCAGTACTTC; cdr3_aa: CASSIIHRGQETQYF
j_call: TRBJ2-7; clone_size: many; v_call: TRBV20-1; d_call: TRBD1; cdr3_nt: TGCAGTGCCCCGGGACAGGGGGCGTGGGAGCAGTACTTC; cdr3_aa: CSAPGQGAWEQYF
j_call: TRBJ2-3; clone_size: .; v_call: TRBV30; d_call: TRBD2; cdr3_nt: TGTGCCTGGAGCGAGGGACTAGCGGGATTTTTGGATACGCAGTATTTT; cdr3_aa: CAWSEGLAGFLDTQYF
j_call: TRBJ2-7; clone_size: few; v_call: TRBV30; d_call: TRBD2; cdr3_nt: TGTGCCTGGAGTGGTAGCGGGCAGAGCTCCTACGAGCAGTACTTC; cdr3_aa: CAWSGSGQSSYEQYF
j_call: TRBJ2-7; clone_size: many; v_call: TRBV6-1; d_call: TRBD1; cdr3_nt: TGTGCCAGCAAGTTTCGGGACAGGGGTACCTACGAGCAGTACTTC; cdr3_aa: CASKFRDRGTYEQYF
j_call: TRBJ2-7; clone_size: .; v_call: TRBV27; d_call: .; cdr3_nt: TGTGCCAGCAGTTTGGGCCGGACTACTATGACCTACGAGCAGTACTTC; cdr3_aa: CASSLGRTTMTYEQYF
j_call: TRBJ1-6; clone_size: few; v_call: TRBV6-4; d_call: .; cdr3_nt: TGTGCCAGCAGTGAGGGAAATAATTCACCCCTCCACTTT; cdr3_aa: CASSEGNNSPLHF
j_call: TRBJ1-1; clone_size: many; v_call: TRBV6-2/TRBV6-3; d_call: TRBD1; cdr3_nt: TGTGCCAGCAGTTACTCGACAGGGGATATGAACACTGAAGCTTTCTTT; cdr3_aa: CASSYSTGDMNTEAFF
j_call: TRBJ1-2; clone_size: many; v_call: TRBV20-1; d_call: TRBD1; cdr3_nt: TGCAGCCGCCCGGGACAGGGTAACGGCTACACCTTC; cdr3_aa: CSRPGQGNGYTF
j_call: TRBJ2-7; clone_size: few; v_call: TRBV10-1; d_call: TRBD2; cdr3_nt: TGCGCCAGCAGTGGGGGACTAGCGGACGAGCAGTACTTC; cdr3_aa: CASSGGLADEQYF
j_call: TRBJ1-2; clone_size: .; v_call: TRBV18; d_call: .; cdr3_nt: TGTGCCAGCTCACCATCAGGGAATTTGGGTGGCTACACCTTC; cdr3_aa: CASSPSGNLGGYTF
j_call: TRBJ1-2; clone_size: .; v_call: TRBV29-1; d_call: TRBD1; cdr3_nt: TGCAGCGTCCGACTCGGTGGAGGGGGCGCGGATGGCTACACCTTC; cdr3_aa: CSVRLGGGGADGYTF
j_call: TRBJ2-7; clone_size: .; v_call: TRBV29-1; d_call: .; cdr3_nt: TGCAGCGTTGTTGCAGGGGCCGAGCAGTACTTC; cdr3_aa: CSVVAGAEQYF
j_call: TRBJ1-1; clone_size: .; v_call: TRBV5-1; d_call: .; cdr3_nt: TGCGCCAGCAGCTTGGGGGGTTCATCCACTGAAGCTTTCTTT; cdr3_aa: CASSLGGSSTEAFF
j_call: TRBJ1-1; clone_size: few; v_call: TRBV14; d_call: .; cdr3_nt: TGTGCCAGCAGCCACCTCGGAGCGGGGTTCACTGAAGCTTTCTTT; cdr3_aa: CASSHLGAGFTEAFF
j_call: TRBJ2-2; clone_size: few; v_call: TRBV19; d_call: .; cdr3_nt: TGTGCCAGTAGTAAGTCCAACAGTGGGACCGGGGAGCTGTTTTTT; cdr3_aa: CASSKSNSGTGELFF
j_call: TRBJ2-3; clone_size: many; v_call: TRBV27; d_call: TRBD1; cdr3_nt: TGTGCCAGCAGTTTATCGGGACAGGGCACAGATACGCAGTATTTT; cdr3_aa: CASSLSGQGTDTQYF
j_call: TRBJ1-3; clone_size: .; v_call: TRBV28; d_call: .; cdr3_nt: TGTGCCAGCAGTTCCAACAGGGATAGAAACACCATATATTTT; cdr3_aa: CASSSNRDRNTIYF
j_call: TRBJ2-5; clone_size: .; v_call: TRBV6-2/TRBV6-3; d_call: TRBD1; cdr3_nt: TGTGCCAGCAGTTACACACAGGGGGCTGGGGAGACCCAGTACTTC; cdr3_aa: CASSYTQGAGETQYF
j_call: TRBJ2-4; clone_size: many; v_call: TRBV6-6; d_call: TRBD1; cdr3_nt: TGTGCCAGCAGTTACTCGGCAGGGGGCCCGTCCATAGCCAAAAACATTCAGTACTTC; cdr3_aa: CASSYSAGGPSIAKNIQYF
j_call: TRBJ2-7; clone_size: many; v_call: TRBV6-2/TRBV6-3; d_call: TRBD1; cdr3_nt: TGTGCCAGCAGTTACCCCCGGGACAGAACAACCTACGAGCAGTACTTC; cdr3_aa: CASSYPRDRTTYEQYF
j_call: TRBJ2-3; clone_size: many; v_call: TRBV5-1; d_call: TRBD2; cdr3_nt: TGTGCCAGCAGTCCGACTAGCAGCACAGATACGCAGTATTTT; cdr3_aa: CASSPTSSTDTQYF
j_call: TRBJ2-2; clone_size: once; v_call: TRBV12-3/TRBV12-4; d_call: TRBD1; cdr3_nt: TGTGCCAGCAGCGGGGACAGGTTCGGATCTCTGCGGGAGAACACCGGGGAGCTGTTTTTT; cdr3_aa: CASSGDRFGSLRENTGELFF
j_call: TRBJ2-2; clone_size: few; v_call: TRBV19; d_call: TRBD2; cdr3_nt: TGTGCCAGTAGTATAGGTCTAGCGGACACCGGGGAGCTGTTTTTT; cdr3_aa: CASSIGLADTGELFF